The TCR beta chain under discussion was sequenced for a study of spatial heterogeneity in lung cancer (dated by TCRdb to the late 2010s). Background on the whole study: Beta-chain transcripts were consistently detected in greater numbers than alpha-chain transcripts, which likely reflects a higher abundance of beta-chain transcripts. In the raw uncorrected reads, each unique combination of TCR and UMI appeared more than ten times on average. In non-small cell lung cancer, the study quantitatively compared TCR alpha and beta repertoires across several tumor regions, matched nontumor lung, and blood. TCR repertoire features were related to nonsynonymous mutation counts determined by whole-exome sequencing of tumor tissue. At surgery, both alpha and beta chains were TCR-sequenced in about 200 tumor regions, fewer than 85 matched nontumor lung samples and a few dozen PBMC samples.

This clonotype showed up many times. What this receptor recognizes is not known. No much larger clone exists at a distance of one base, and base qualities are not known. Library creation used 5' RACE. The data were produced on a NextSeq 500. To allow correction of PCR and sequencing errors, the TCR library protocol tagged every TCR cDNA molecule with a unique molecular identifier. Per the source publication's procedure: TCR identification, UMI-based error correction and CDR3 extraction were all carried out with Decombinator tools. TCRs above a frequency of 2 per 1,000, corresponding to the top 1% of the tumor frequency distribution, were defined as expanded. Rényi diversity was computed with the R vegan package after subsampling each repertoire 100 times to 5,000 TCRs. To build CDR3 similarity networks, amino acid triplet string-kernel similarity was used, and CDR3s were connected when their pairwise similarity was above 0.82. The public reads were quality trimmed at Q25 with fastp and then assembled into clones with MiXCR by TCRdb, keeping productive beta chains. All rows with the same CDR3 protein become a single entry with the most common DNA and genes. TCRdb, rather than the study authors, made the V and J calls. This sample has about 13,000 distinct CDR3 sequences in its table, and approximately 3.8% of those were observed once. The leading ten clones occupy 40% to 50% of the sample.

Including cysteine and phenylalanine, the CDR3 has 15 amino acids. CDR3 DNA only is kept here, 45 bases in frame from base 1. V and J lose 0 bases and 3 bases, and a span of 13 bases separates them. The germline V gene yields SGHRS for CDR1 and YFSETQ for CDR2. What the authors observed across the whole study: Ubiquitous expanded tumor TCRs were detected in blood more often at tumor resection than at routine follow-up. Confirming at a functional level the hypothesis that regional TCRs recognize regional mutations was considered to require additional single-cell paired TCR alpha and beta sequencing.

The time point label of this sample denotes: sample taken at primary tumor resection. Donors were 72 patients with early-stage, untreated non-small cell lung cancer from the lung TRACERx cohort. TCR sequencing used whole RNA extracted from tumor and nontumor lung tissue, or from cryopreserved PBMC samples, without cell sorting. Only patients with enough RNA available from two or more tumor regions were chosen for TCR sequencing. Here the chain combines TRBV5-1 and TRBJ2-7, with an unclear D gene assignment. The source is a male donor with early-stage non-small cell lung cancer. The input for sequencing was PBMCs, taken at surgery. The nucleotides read TGCGCCAGCAGCTTGGCCCAGCCAGAAAGCTACGAGCAGTACTTC. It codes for CASSLAQPESYEQYF.